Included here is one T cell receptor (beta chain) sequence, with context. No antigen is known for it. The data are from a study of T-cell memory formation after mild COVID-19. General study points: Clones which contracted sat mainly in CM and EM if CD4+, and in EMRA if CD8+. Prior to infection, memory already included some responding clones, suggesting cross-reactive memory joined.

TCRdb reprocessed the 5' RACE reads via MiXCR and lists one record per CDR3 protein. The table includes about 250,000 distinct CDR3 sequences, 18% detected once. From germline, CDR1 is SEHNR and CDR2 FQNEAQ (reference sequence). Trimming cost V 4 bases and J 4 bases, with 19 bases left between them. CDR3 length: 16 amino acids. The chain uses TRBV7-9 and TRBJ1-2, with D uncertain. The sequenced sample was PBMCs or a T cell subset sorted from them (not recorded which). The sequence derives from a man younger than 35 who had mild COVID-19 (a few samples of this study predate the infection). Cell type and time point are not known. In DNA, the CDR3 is TGTGCCAGCAGCTCCGCACCCCAATTTTCGGGCTATGGCTACACCTTC. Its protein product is CASSSAPQFSGYGYTF.